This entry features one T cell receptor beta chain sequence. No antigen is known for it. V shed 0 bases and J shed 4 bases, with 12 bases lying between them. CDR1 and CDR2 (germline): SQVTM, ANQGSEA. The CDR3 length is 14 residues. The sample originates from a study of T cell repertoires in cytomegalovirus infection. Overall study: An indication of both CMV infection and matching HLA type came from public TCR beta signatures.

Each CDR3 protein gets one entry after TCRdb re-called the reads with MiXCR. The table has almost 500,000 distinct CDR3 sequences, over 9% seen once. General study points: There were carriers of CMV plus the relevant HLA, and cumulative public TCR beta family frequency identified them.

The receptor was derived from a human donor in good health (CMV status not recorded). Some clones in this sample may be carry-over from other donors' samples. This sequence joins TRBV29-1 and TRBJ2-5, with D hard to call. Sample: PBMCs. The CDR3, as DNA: TGCAGCGTTGAAGAGGGTGCTTTAGGAGAGACCCAGTACTTC. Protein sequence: CSVEEGALGETQYF.